The 24 T cell receptor beta chains below were found in one sample sequenced in a study of blood T cell repertoires in COVID-19. Sequencing was performed with immunoSEQ multiplex PCR; in TCRdb, only in-frame clones are kept and a portion is missing. This table holds about 480,000 clones, 88% found once. The source material was PBMCs or T cells enriched from blood (not recorded which). These receptors were taken from a woman in her 40s who had recovered from COVID-19.

This clone was counted only a few times. The chain carries TRBV18 and TRBJ1-1, with TRBD1 matching over 7 bases. After removal of 1 base from V and 4 bases from J, the junction contained 6 bases not matched to a gene. CDR1 and CDR2 (germline): KGHSH, LQKENI. CDR3 length equals 15 residues. The CDR3 loop reads CASSPREGAGTEAFF. The CDR3 DNA reads as TGTGCCAGCTCACCACGTGAGGGGGCAGGCACTGAAGCTTTCTTT. Full variable domain (remainder filled in from reference TRBV18 and TRBJ1-1): NAGVMQNPRHLVRRRGQEARLRCSPMKGHSHVYWYRQLPEEGLKFMVYLQKENIIDESGMPKERFSAEFPKEGPSILRIQQVVRGDSAAYFCASSPREGAGTEAFFGQGTRLTVV.

The V gene is TRBV7-2, the J gene TRBJ2-7; a weak D match, TRBD1 (5 bases). This CDR3 has 13 amino acids. In germline, CDR1 is SGHTA, CDR2 FQGNSA. Between the trimmed V and J ends, which lost 6 bases and 3 bases, there was a span of 12 bases. In DNA, the CDR3 is TGTGCCAGCAGACCGGGCCAGGGCTACGAGCAGTACTTC. It yields the protein CASRPGQGYEQYF.

J is TRBJ1-1 and V is TRBV5-5; D not certain. The CDR3 has 13 residues. Germline CDR1 reads SGHKS; CDR2 reads YYEKEE (reference sequence). Between the trimmed V and J ends, which lost 0 bases and 1 base, there was a span of 4 bases. This CDR3 is CASSLGANTEAFF. For the CDR3, the DNA is TGTGCCAGCAGCTTGGGGGCGAACACTGAAGCTTTCTTT. Supplemented by reference TRBV5-5 and TRBJ1-1, the full variable domain reads DAGVTQSPTHLIKTRGQQVTLRCSPISGHKSVSWYQQVLGQGPQFIFQYYEKEERGRGNFPDRFSARQFPNYSSELNVNALLLGDSALYLCASSLGANTEAFFGQGTRLTVV.

The chain uses TRBV10-3 and TRBJ2-7; D possibly corresponds to TRBD1 (5 bases). CDR1 ENHRY and CDR2 SYGVKD come from the germline V gene. CDR3 size: 12 residues. V lost 0 bases, J lost 5 bases, and 5 bases lay in between. The CDR3 DNA follows: TGTGCCATCAGTGAGTCAGGGGACGAGCAGTACTTC. Its protein is CAISESGDEQYF.

The chain uses TRBV5-1 and TRBJ2-4; TRBD1 might be the D (5 bases). Germline CDR1 SGHRS, CDR2 YFSETQ. Trimming removed 1 base from V and 7 bases from J, with 9 bases in between. The CDR3 consists of 13 residues. CDR3 nucleotide sequence: TGCGCCAGCAGCTTGTCGTCAGGGAACATTCAGTACTTC. This gives the protein CASSLSSGNIQYF.

The CDR3 protein is CASSPQNVGQGALEAFF. The CDR3 DNA is TGTGCCAGCTCACCACAAAACGTTGGACAGGGGGCGTTAGAGGCTTTCTTT. This chain uses TRBV18 with TRBJ1-1, with 11 bases identical to TRBD1. The CDR3 contains 17 residues. Germline V gene data show CDR1 as KGHSH and CDR2 as LQKENI. Trimming removed 1 base from V and 11 bases from J; junction bases left unmatched: 15.

Notes on this clone: In the same sample, other DNA sequences code for this CDR3. The V and J genes are TRBV27 and TRBJ2-2, with 13 bases identical to TRBD2. The CDR3 is made up of 15 amino acids. With 3 bases clipped from V and 5 bases from J, the junction kept 0 bases outside the gene matches. CDR1 and CDR2 (germline): MNHEY, SMNVEV (reference sequence). The CDR3 DNA is TGTGCCAGCAGTTTGGGACTAGCGGGAACCGGGGAGCTGTTTTTT. It encodes CASSLGLAGTGELFF.

In DNA, the CDR3 is TGTGCCAGTAGTATGGGGAGTCCCGCAGATACGCAGTATTTT. Its translation: CASSMGSPADTQYF. This sequence joins TRBV19 and TRBJ2-3; tentative D call: TRBD2 (5 bases). The CDR3 extends over 14 amino acids. In germline, CDR1 is LNHDA, CDR2 SQIVND (reference sequence). V was trimmed by 3 bases and J by 4 bases, leaving 11 bases between them.

The chain links TRBV10-3 to TRBJ2-1, with 13 bases matching TRBD2. The trim removed 2 bases at V and 4 bases at J, leaving 2 bases unmatched. CDR3 size: 16 residues. CDR1 is ENHRY and CDR2 is SYGVKD in the germline V gene. CDR3 coding DNA: TGTGCCATCAGTGAGCCGACTAGCGGGAGGTACAATGAGCAGTTCTTC. It is translated as CAISEPTSGRYNEQFF.

The chain has TRBV7-2 and TRBJ2-3; TRBD2 agrees at 8 bases. Trimming took 5 bases from V and 6 from J; bases not matched to a gene: 7. Germline assignment: CDR1 SGHTA and CDR2 FQGNSA. The CDR3 loop spans 14 amino acids. CDR3 DNA: TGTGCCAGCAGCGGGGCGGGAGGTATGGATACGCAGTATTTT. It translates to CASSGAGGMDTQYF.

J is TRBJ1-5 and V is TRBV6-2 or TRBV6-3; D gene uncertain. This CDR3 comprises 13 residues. Germline V gene sequence: CDR1 MNHEY, CDR2 SVGEGT. V lost 6 bases and J 6 bases, leaving 12 bases between the germline ends. The CDR3 DNA is TGTGCCAGCAGCCACCCCGACATTCAGCCCCAGCATTTT. It yields the protein CASSHPDIQPQHF.

The genes are TRBV7-2 and TRBJ2-3; 12 nucleotides line up with TRBD2. Germline V gene data show CDR1 as SGHTA and CDR2 as FQGNSA. The CDR3 has 15 residues. V lost 2 bases to trimming and J lost 5 bases; unmatched junction nucleotides: 2. CDR3 in amino acids: CASSLMGLAGDTQYF. In DNA form, the CDR3 reads TGTGCCAGCAGCTTAATGGGACTAGCGGGAGATACGCAGTATTTT.

CDR3 residues: CASQGPDTFTDTQYF. The CDR3 DNA sequence: TGTGCCAGCCAGGGGCCTGACACCTTCACAGATACGCAGTATTTT. This chain uses TRBV9 with TRBJ2-3; maybe TRBD1 (6 bases). Trimming pared 7 bases from V and 2 bases from J, leaving 17 bases between. This CDR3 region has 15 residues. Germline values: CDR1 SGDLS, CDR2 YYNGEE.

The DNA for the CDR3 is TGCGCCAGCAGCTTAAAGACAGGGGAGTTGACTTATGGCTACACCTTC. It is translated as CASSLKTGELTYGYTF. The chain has TRBV5-1 and TRBJ1-2; 8 nucleotides line up with TRBD1. CDR1 and CDR2 (germline): SGHRS, YFSETQ. The J segment lost 5 bases and the V segment lost 2 bases, leaving 11 bases of the junction unmatched. The CDR3 totals 16 residues.

The rearrangement uses TRBV10-3 and TRBJ1-5; 7 positions match TRBD1. The CDR3 has 14 residues. V lost 6 bases to trimming and J lost 6 bases; unmatched junction nucleotides: 8. Germline CDR1 is ENHRY and CDR2 is SYGVKD. The CDR3 region has the DNA TGTGCCATCAGCGACAGGACAGGAGGTCAGCCCCAGCATTTT. Protein: CAISDRTGGQPQHF.

The chain recombines TRBV27 with TRBJ1-5, with 8 nucleotides matching TRBD1. The V gene's germline CDR1 is MNHEY and CDR2 SMNVEV (reference sequence). The trim removed 10 bases at V and 3 bases at J, leaving 14 bases unmatched. The CDR3 spans 16 residues. CDR3 DNA: TGTGCCACCCGGCAGGGGGCTGGGGGTAACAATCAGCCCCAGCATTTT. It codes for CATRQGAGGNNQPQHF.

In this sample, this clone turned up a few times. The rearrangement links TRBV29-1 to TRBJ1-2; 8 bases fit TRBD1. The length of the CDR3 is 12 residues. Germline V gene lookup returns CDR1 SQVTM and CDR2 ANQGSEA. Trimming removed 6 bases from V and 7 bases from J; junction bases left unmatched: 7. CDR3 sequence reads: CSVTGTGSGYTF. As DNA, the CDR3 is TGCAGCGTCACGGGGACAGGTAGTGGCTACACCTTC.

The chain is built from TRBV19 and TRBJ1-2, with D maybe TRBD1 (6 bases). This CDR3 has 12 amino acids. The V end lost 7 bases, the J end lost 6 bases, and 12 bases lay between the germline ends. Germline lookup yields CDR1 LNHDA and CDR2 SQIVND (reference sequence). The CDR3 DNA is TGTGCCAGTATTGGACAGTCCCATGGCTACACCTTC. Amino acid sequence: CASIGQSHGYTF.

The table lists this clone with a count of one. The V and J genes are TRBV2 and TRBJ1-2; D unresolved. Germline V CDR1 and CDR2: SNHLY, FYNNEI. The CDR3 runs to 14 residues. V shed 6 bases and J shed 2 bases, with 13 bases lying between them. The CDR3 sequence is CASRAPGGNYGYTF. The DNA for the CDR3 is TGTGCCAGCAGAGCTCCGGGAGGAAACTATGGCTACACCTTC.

J is TRBJ1-1 and V is TRBV7-9, with D unresolved. The CDR3 runs to 15 residues. The germline V and J ends were trimmed by 2 bases and 5 bases, with 15 bases remaining between them. Germline lookup yields CDR1 SEHNR and CDR2 FQNEAQ (reference sequence). CDR3 sequence reads: CASSLSFSVGTEAFF. The CDR3 DNA sequence: TGTGCCAGCAGCTTAAGCTTTAGCGTGGGAACTGAAGCTTTCTTT.

This clone was seen more than once but under ten times. The J gene is TRBJ1-3, the V gene TRBV19; D is unresolved. This CDR3 spans 16 amino acids. V was pared by 9 bases and J by 0 bases, with 18 bases between. Germline CDR1 is LNHDA and CDR2 is SQIVND (reference sequence). The CDR3 sequence is CASLRAGRYSGNTIYF. As DNA, the CDR3 is TGTGCCAGCCTGCGGGCGGGGAGATACTCTGGAAACACCATATATTTT. Looking up the rest from reference TRBV19 and TRBJ1-3 gives the full variable domain: DGGITQSPKYLFRKEGQNVTLSCEQNLNHDAMYWYRQDPGQGLRLIYYSQIVNDFQKGDIAEGYSVSREKKESFPLTVTSAQKNPTAFYLCASLRAGRYSGNTIYFGEGSWLTVV.

The chain employs TRBV21-1 and TRBJ2-1; TRBD2, the table's D call, was not compared with the DNA. TRBV21-1 is an annotated pseudogene. This CDR3 is built from 13 residues. The DNA for the CDR3 is TGTGCCAGCAGCAAATCGACGGGCAATGAGCAGTTCTTC. Protein sequence: CASSKSTGNEQFF.

The rearrangement uses TRBV6-5 and TRBJ2-7, with unresolved D. The germline V gene has CDR1 MNHEY and CDR2 SVGAGI. There are 15 residues in the CDR3. V shed 0 bases and J shed 3 bases, with 12 bases lying between them. The CDR3 DNA sequence: TGTGCCAGCAGTTACTCGGTGGGCACCTACTACGAGCAGTACTTC. This translates into CASSYSVGTYYEQYF.

This clone was observed a few times. The CDR3 bases are TGCGCCAGCAGTGAACTAGCGGGAGTAGGATTTGAGCAGTTCTTC. Translated, it gives CASSELAGVGFEQFF. The genes are TRBV10-2 and TRBJ2-1; TRBD2 matches at 11 bases. CDR1 is WSHSY, CDR2 SAAADI, per germline. V shed 3 bases, J shed 9 bases, and the junction held 7 bases outside the gene matches. The CDR3 is 15 residues long.